This TCR beta chain is drawn from a study of cytomegalovirus exposure and HLA in healthy donors. Profiling relied on immunoSEQ multiplex PCR, and the TCRdb table lists in-frame clones only, not all of them. The sample lists about 130,000 clones; 70% to 85% were seen once. Points on this clone: Its cognate antigen is unknown.

General study results and limits: A few CMV-associated chains proved CMV antigen-specific in vitro. The study designated fewer than 200 TCR beta chains cytomegalovirus-associated.

Material for sequencing was PBMCs. This clonotype originated in a man aged 25 to 40 in good health and CMV-seropositive.

CDR3 sequence (DNA): TGTGCCAGCAGCCTTAGGGGACTAGCGGGGGTCTCTGGGGCCAACGTCCTGACTTTC. This codes for CASSLRGLAGVSGANVLTF. The chain combines TRBV9 with TRBJ2-6; the match to TRBD2 covers 14 bases. The germline V gene has CDR1 SGDLS and CDR2 YYNGEE. The CDR3 is made up of 19 amino acids. With 4 bases clipped from V and 0 bases from J, the junction kept 6 bases outside the gene matches. Variable domain in full (rest from reference TRBV9 and TRBJ2-6): DSGVTQTPKHLITATGQRVTLRCSPRSGDLSVYWYQQSLDQGLQFLIQYYNGEERAKGNILERFSAQQFPDLHSELNLSSLELGDSALYFCASSLRGLAGVSGANVLTFGAGSRLTVL.